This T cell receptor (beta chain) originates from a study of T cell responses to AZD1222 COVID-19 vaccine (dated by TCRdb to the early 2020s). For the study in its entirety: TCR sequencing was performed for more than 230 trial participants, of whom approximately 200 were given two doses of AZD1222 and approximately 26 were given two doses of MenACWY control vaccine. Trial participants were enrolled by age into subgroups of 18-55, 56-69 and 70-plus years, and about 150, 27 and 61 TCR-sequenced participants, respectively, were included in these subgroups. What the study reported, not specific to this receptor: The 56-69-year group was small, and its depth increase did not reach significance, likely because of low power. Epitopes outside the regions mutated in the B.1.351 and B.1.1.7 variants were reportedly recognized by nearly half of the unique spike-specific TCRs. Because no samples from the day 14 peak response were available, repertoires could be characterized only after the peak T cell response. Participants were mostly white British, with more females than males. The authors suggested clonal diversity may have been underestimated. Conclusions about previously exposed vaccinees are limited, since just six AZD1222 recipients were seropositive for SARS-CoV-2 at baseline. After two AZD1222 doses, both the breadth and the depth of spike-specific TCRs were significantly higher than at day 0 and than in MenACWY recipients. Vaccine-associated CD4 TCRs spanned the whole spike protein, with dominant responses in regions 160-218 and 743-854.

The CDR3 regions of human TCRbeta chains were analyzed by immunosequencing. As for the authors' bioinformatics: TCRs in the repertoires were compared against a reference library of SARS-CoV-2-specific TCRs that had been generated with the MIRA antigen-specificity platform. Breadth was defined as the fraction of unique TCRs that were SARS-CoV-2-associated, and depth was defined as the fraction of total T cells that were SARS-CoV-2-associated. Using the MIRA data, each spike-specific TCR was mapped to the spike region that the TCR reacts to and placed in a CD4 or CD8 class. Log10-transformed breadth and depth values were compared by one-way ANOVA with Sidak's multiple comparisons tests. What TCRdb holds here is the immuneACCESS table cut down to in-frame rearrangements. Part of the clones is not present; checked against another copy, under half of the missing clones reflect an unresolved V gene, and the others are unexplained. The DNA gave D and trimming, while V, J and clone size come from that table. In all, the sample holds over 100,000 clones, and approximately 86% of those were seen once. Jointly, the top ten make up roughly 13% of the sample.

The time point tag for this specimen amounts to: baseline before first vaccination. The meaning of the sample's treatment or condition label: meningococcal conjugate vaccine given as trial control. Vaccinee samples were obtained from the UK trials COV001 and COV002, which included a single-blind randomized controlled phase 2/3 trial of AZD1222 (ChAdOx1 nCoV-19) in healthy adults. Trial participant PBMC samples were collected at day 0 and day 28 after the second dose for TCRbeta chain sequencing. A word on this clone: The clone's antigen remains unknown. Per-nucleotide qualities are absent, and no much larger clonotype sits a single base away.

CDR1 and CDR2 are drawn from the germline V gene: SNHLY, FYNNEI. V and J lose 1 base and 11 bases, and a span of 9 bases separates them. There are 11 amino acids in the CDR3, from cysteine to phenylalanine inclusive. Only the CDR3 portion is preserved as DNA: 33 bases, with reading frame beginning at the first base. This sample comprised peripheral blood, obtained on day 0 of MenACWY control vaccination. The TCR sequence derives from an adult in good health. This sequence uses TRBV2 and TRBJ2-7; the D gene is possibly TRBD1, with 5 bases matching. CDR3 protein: CASSEGGAEYF. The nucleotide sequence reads TGTGCCAGCAGTGAAGGGGGCGCAGAGTACTTC.